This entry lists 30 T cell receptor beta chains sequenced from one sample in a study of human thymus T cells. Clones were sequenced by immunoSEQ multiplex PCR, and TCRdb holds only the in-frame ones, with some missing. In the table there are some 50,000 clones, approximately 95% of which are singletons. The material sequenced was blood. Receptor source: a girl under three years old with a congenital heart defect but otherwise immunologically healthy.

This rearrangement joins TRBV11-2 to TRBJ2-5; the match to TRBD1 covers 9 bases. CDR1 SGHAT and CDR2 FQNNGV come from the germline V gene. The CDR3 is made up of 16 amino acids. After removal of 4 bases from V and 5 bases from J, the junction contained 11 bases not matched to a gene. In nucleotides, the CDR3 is TGTGCCAGCAGCTCATATCCAGAGACAGGGGGGGAGACCCAGTACTTC. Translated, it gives CASSSYPETGGETQYF.

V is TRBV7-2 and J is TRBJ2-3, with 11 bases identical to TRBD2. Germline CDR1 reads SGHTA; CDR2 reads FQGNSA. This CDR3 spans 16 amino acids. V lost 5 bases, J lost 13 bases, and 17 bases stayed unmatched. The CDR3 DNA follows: TGTGCCAGCAGCCTCCGTAGCGGGAGGGCCCTCAATTTCGAGTATTTT. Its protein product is CASSLRSGRALNFEYF.

The CDR3 is CASSAPPGLVSEQFF. CDR3 in DNA: TGTGCCAGCAGCGCCCCTCCGGGACTAGTCAGCGAGCAGTTCTTC. This chain joins TRBV5-6 and TRBJ2-1, with TRBD2 matching 8 bases. The trim removed 4 bases at V and 10 bases at J, leaving 13 bases unmatched. Germline V gene lookup returns CDR1 SGHDT and CDR2 YYEEEE. CDR3 length: 15 amino acids.

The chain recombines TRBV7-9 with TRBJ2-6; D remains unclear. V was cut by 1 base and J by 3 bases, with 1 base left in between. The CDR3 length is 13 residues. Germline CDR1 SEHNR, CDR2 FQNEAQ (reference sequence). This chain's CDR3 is CASSLGGANVLTF. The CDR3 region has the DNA TGTGCCAGCAGCTTAGGTGGGGCCAACGTCCTGACTTTC.

This CDR3 is CASRRDLQETQYF. As DNA, the CDR3 is TGTGCCAGCAGACGGGACTTGCAAGAGACCCAGTACTTC. The V and J genes are TRBV27 and TRBJ2-5; D perhaps matches TRBD2 (6 bases). The CDR3 consists of 13 residues. V was shortened by 6 bases and J by 2 bases, with 10 bases between the two germline ends. Germline loops: CDR1 MNHEY, CDR2 SMNVEV (reference sequence).

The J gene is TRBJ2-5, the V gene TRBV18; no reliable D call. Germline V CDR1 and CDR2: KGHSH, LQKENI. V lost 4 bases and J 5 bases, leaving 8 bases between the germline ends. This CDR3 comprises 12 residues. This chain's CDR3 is CASSQSRETQYF. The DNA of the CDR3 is TGTGCCAGCTCACAATCGAGGGAGACCCAGTACTTC.

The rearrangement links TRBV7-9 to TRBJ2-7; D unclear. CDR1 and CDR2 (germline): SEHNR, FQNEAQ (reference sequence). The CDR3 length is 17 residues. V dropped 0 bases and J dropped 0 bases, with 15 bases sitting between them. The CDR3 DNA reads TGTGCCAGCAGCTTAGCGACGGCCCCCTGGAGCTCCTACGAGCAGTACTTC. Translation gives CASSLATAPWSSYEQYF.

The chain's CDR3 is CASSPGTPGNTIYF. The CDR3 DNA sequence: TGTGCCAGCAGCCCGGGGACACCTGGAAACACCATATATTTT. The chain is built from TRBV7-2 and TRBJ1-3; weak D call: TRBD1 (6 bases). Per the germline V gene, CDR1 is SGHTA and CDR2 is FQGNSA. CDR3 size: 14 residues. V was pared by 5 bases and J by 2 bases, with 10 bases between. Full variable domain (missing parts from reference TRBV7-2 and TRBJ1-3): GAGVSQSPSNKVTEKGKDVELRCDPISGHTALYWYRQSLGQGLEFLIYFQGNSAPDKSGLPSDRFSAERTGGSVSTLTIQRTQQEDSAVYLCASSPGTPGNTIYFGEGSWLTVV.

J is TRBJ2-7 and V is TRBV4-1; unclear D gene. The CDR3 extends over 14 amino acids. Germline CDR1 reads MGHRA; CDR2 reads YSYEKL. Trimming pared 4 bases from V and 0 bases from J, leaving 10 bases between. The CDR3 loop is CASSPHFNSYEQYF. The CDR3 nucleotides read TGCGCCAGCAGCCCCCATTTTAACTCCTACGAGCAGTACTTC.

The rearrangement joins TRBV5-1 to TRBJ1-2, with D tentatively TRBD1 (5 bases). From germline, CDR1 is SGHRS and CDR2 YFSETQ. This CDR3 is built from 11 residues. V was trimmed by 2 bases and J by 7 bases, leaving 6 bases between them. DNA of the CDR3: TGCGCCAGCAGCTTCGGGGGTGGCTACACCTTC. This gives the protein CASSFGGGYTF. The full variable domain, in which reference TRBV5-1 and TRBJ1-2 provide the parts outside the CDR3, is KAGVTQTPRYLIKTRGQQVTLSCSPISGHRSVSWYQQTPGQGLQFLFEYFSETQRNKGNFPGRFSGRQFSNSRSEMNVSTLELGDSALYLCASSFGGGYTFGSGTRLTVV.

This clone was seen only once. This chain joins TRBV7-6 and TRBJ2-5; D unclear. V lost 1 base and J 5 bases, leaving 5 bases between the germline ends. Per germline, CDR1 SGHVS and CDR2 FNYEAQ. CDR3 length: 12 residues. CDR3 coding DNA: TGTGCCAGCAGCTTAGGGGCGGAGACCCAGTACTTC. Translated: CASSLGAETQYF. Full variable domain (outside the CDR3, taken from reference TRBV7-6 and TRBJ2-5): GAGVSQSPRYKVTKRGQDVALRCDPISGHVSLYWYRQALGQGPEFLTYFNYEAQQDKSGLPNDRFSAERPEGSISTLTIQRTEQRDSAMYRCASSLGAETQYFGPGTRLLVL.

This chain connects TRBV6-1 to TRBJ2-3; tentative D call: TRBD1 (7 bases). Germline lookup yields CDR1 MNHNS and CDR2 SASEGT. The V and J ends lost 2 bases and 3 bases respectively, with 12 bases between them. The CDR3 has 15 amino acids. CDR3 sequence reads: CASSEPGGSTDTQYF. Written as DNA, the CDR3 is TGTGCCAGCAGTGAACCAGGGGGGTCGACAGATACGCAGTATTTT.

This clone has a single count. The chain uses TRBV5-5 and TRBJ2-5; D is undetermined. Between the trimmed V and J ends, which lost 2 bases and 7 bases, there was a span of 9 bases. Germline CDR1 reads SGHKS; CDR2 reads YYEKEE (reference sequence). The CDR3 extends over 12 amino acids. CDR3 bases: TGTGCCAGCAGCTTCCCCGAGCGGACCCAGTACTTC. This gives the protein CASSFPERTQYF.

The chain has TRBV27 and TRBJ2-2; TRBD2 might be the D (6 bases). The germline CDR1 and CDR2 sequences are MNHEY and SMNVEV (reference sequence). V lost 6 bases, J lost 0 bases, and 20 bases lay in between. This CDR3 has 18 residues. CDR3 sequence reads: CASRARGIRGSNTGELFF. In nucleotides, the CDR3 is TGTGCCAGCAGGGCACGGGGGATTCGAGGATCGAACACCGGGGAGCTGTTTTTT.

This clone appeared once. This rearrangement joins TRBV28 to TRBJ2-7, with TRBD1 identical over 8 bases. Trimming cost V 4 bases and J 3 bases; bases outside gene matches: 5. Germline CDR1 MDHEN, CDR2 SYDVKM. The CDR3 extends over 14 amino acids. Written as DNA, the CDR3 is TGTGCCAGCAGTTGGATCACAGGGGGCTACGAGCAGTACTTC. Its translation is CASSWITGGYEQYF.

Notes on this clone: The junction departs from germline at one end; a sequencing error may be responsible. CDR3: CVSSSRPSGGYEQYF. CDR3 nucleotide sequence: TGTGTCAGCAGCTCGCGCCCTAGCGGGGGCTACGAGCAGTACTTC. The gene calls are TRBV7-6 and TRBJ2-7, with TRBD2 matching over 10 bases. This CDR3 is 15 amino acids long. Germline CDR1 and CDR2: SGHVS and FNYEAQ.

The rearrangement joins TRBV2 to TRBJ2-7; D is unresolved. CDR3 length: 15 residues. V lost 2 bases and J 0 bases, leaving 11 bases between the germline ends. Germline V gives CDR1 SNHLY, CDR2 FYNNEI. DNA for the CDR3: TGTGCCAGCAGTGAATTCGGAGCGTTCTCCTACGAGCAGTACTTC. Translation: CASSEFGAFSYEQYF.

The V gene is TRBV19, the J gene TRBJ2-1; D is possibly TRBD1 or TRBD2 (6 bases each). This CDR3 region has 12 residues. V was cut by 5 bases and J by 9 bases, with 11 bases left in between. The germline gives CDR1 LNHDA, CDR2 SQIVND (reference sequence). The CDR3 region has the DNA TGTGCCAGTAGTCGGGGGCCTAGTGAGCAGTTCTTC. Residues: CASSRGPSEQFF.

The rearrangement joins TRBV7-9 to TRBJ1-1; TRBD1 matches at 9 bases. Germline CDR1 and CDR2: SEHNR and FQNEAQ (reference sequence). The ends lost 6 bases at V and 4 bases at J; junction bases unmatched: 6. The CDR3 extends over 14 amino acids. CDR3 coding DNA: TGTGCCAGCAGAACGACAGGGGGGAGCACTGAAGCTTTCTTT. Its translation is CASRTTGGSTEAFF.

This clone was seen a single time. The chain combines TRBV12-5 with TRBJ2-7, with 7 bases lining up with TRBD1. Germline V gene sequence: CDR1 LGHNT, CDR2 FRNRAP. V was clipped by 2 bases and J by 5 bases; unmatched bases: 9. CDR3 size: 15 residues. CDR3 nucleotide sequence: TGTGCTAGTGGTTTGCCCCTGACAGGGAACCACGAGCAGTACTTC. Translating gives CASGLPLTGNHEQYF.

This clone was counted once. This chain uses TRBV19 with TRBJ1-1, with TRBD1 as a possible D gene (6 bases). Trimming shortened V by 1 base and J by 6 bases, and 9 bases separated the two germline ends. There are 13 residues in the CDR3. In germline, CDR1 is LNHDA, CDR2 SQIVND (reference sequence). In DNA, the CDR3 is TGTGCCAGTAGTATAGTCGGGGGCGCTGAAGCTTTCTTT. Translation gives CASSIVGGAEAFF. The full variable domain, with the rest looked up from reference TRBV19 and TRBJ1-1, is DGGITQSPKYLFRKEGQNVTLSCEQNLNHDAMYWYRQDPGQGLRLIYYSQIVNDFQKGDIAEGYSVSREKKESFPLTVTSAQKNPTAFYLCASSIVGGAEAFFGQGTRLTVV.

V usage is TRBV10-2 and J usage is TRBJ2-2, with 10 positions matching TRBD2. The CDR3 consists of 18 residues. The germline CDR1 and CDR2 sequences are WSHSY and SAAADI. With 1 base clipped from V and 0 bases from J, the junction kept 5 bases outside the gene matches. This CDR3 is CASSEFQGLASNTGELFF. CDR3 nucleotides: TGCGCCAGCAGTGAGTTCCAGGGACTAGCGTCGAACACCGGGGAGCTGTTTTTT.

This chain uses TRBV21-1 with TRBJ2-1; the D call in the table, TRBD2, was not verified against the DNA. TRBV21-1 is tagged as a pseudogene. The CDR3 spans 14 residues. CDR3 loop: CASSPRLGANEQFF. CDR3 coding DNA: TGTGCCAGCAGCCCTAGACTAGGGGCTAATGAGCAGTTCTTC.

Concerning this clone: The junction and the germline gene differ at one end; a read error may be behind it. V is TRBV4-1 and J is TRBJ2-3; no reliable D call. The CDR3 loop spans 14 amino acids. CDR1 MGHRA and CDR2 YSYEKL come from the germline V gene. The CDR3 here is CASRQSPGTDTQYF. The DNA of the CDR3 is TGCGCCAGCCGCCAAAGCCCCGGCACAGATACGCAGTATTTT.

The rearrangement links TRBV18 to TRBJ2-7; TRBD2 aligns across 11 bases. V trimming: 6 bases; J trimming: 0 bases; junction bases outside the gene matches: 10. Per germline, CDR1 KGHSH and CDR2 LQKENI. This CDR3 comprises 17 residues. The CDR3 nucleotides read TGTGCCAGCTCCCTCAAGACTAGCGGGGCTAACTCCTACGAGCAGTACTTC. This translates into CASSLKTSGANSYEQYF.

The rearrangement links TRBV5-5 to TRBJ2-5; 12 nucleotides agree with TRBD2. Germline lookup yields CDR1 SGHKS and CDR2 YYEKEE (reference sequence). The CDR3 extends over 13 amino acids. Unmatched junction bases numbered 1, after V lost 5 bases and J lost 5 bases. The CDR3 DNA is TGTGCCAGCAGGACTAGCGGGAGTGAGACCCAGTACTTC. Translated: CASRTSGSETQYF.

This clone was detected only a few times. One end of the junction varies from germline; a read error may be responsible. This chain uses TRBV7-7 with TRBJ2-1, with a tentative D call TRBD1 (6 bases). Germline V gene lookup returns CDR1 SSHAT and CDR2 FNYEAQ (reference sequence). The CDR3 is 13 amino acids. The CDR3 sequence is CASSFDRSSEQFF. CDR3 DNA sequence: TGTGCTAGCAGCTTCGACAGGTCGAGTGAGCAGTTCTTC. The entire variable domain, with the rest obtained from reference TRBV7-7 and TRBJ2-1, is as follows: GAGVSQSPRYKVTKRGQDVTLRCDPISSHATLYWYQQALGQGPEFLTYFNYEAQPDKSGLPSDRFSAERPEGSISTLTIQRTEQRDSAMYRCASSFDRSSEQFFGPGTRLTVL.

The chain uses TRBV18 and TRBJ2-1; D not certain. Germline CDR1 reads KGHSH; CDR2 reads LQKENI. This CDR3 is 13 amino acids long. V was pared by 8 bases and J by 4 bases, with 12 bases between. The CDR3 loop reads CASQDGPYNEQFF. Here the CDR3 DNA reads TGTGCCAGCCAAGACGGGCCGTACAATGAGCAGTTCTTC.

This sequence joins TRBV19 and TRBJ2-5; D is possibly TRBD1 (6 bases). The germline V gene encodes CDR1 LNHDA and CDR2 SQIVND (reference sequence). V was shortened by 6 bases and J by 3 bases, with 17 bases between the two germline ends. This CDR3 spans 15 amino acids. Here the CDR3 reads CASSALTGLKETQYF. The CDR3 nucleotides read TGTGCCAGTAGCGCGTTGACAGGCCTCAAAGAGACCCAGTACTTC.

CDR3 loop: CASSSHTPGRNTEAFF. The CDR3 DNA reads as TGTGCCAGCAGCTCCCATACGCCAGGGAGGAACACTGAAGCTTTCTTT. The chain couples TRBV5-4 to TRBJ1-1; possibly TRBD1 for D (5 bases). The CDR3 has 16 residues. V dropped 3 bases and J dropped 1 base, with 16 bases sitting between them. The germline CDR1 and CDR2 sequences are SGHNT and YYREEE (reference sequence).